The 10 T cell receptor beta chains in this list originate from one sample, sequenced in a study of cytomegalovirus exposure and HLA in healthy donors. PCR employed 60 Vbeta and 13 Jbeta primers. Only in-frame clones appear in the TCRdb table, and some are missing; sequencing was by immunoSEQ multiplex PCR. The sample lists 150,000 to 200,000 clones; roughly 80% were seen once. Sequencing input: PBMCs. The source of these receptors is a human donor in good health.

The chain carries TRBV5-1 and TRBJ2-5, with 9 nucleotides matching TRBD2. Germline-derived CDR1 and CDR2 are SGHRS and YFSETQ. The CDR3 is 15 amino acids. Trimming at V came to 0 bases and at J to 5 bases, leaving 5 bases not matched to a gene. The CDR3 is CASSLVAGVEETQYF. The CDR3 bases are TGCGCCAGCAGCTTGGTAGCGGGAGTCGAGGAGACCCAGTACTTC.

The chain links TRBV13 to TRBJ2-3; D not resolved. The CDR3 runs 11 residues. The V gene lost 7 bases and the J gene lost 5 bases, with 7 bases spanning the gap. The germline gives CDR1 PRHDT, CDR2 FYEKMQ (reference sequence). The CDR3 bases are TGTGCCAGCACCCGTAGAGATACGCAGTATTTT. It translates to CASTRRDTQYF.

This chain links TRBV11-3 with TRBJ1-4; D not certain. Per germline, CDR1 SGHNT and CDR2 YENEEA. Trimming took 8 bases from V and 6 from J, leaving 10 bases between them. This CDR3 has 12 residues. CDR3: CASGPPDEKLFF. The CDR3 bases are TGTGCCAGCGGGCCCCCAGATGAAAAACTGTTTTTT.

The chain links TRBV20-1 to TRBJ2-7; maybe TRBD2 (5 bases). Deletions cut 3 bases from V and 2 bases from J, with 5 bases between. The CDR3 extends over 11 amino acids. Germline lookup yields CDR1 DFQATT and CDR2 SNEGSKA (reference sequence). CDR3 amino acids: CSASGAYEQYF. CDR3 bases: TGCAGTGCTAGCGGGGCCTACGAGCAGTACTTC.

This sequence joins TRBV4-3 and TRBJ2-1; no clear D gene. Trimming took off 5 bases at V and 5 bases at J, with 10 bases between the two ends. Germline assignment: CDR1 LGHNA and CDR2 YSLEER. The CDR3 loop spans 13 amino acids. This CDR3 is CASSEILNNEQFF. The CDR3 DNA reads TGCGCCAGCAGCGAAATACTAAACAATGAGCAGTTCTTC.

This chain joins TRBV23-1 and TRBJ1-6, with a weak D call TRBD1 (6 bases). TRBV23-1 is marked as an open reading frame, function uncertain. The CDR3 has 17 residues. V lost 2 bases and J lost 10, with 21 bases in between. The CDR3 loop reads CASSQIPPGVDQSPLHF. CDR3 DNA: TGCGCCAGCAGTCAAATTCCGCCAGGGGTGGATCAATCACCCCTCCACTTT.

This chain connects TRBV4-1 to TRBJ2-1; 14 bases are a match to TRBD2. The CDR3 is 15 residues long. Germline V CDR1 and CDR2: MGHRA, YSYEKL. J gave up 5 bases and V 4 bases, and 1 base lay outside the gene matches. The CDR3: CASSRGLAGDNEQFF. CDR3 in DNA: TGCGCCAGCAGCCGGGGACTAGCGGGGGACAATGAGCAGTTCTTC.

The chain joins TRBV7-9 to TRBJ2-3, with 11 positions matching TRBD2. Germline V gives CDR1 SEHNR, CDR2 FQNEAQ (reference sequence). Trimming took 5 bases from V and 5 from J; bases not matched to a gene: 6. The CDR3 runs to 15 residues. CDR3: CASSRSGGALDTQYF. DNA of the CDR3: TGTGCCAGCAGCCGTAGCGGGGGGGCCCTAGATACGCAGTATTTT.

The rearrangement joins TRBV2 to TRBJ2-1, with 10 bases that match TRBD1. The germline V gene encodes CDR1 SNHLY and CDR2 FYNNEI. The CDR3 sequence is 15 residues long. V dropped 2 bases and J dropped 10; count of bases not matched to a gene: 8. This chain's CDR3 is CASSETGTGVREQFF. The CDR3 DNA sequence: TGTGCCAGCAGTGAAACCGGGACAGGGGTAAGGGAGCAGTTCTTC.

The chain joins TRBV6-1 to TRBJ2-7, with a possible D match to TRBD2 (7 bases). The CDR3 runs 15 residues. V shed 8 bases and J shed 2 bases, with 19 bases lying between them. CDR1 MNHNS and CDR2 SASEGT come from the germline V gene. The CDR3 DNA is TGTGCCAGCCCTGAGGGGGGGGACATCACCTACGAGCAGTACTTC. It translates to CASPEGGDITYEQYF.